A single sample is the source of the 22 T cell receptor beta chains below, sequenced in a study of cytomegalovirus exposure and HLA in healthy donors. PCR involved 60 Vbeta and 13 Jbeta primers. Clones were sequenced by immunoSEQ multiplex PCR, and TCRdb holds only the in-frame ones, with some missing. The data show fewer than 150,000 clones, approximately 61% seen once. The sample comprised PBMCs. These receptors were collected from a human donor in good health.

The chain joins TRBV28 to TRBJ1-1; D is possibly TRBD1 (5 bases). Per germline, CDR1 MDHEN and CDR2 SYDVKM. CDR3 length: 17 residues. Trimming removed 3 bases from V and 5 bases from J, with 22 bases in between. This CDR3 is CASSFKGQGWFFTEAFF. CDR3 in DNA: TGTGCCAGCAGTTTCAAGGGGCAGGGATGGTTTTTTACTGAAGCTTTCTTT.

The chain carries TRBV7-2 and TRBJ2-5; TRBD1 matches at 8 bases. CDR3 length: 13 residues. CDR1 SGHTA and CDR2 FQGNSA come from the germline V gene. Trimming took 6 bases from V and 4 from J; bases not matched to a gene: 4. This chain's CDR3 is CASRVTGGETQYF. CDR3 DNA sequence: TGTGCCAGCAGGGTCACAGGGGGAGAGACCCAGTACTTC.

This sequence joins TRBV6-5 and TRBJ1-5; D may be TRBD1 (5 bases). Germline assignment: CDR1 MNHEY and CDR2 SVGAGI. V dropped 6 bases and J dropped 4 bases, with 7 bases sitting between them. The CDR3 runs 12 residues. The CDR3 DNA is TGTGCCAGCAGCTCAGGGAATCAGCCCCAGCATTTT. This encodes CASSSGNQPQHF.

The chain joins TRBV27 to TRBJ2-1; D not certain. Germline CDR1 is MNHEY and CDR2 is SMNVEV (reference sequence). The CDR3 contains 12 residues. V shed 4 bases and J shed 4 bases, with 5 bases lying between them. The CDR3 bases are TGTGCCAGCAGTTCACAGTACAATGAGCAGTTCTTC. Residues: CASSSQYNEQFF.

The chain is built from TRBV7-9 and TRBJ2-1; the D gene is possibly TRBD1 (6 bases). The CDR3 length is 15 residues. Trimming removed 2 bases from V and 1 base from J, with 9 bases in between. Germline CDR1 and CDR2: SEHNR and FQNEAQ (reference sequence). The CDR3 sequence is CASSLTGSSYNEQFF. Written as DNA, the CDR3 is TGTGCCAGCAGCTTAACAGGGTCTTCCTACAATGAGCAGTTCTTC.

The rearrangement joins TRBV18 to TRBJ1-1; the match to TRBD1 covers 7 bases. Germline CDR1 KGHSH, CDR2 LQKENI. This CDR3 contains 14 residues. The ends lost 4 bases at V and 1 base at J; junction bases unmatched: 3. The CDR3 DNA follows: TGTGCCAGCTCACTGGGACAGAAGAACACTGAAGCTTTCTTT. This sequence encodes CASSLGQKNTEAFF.

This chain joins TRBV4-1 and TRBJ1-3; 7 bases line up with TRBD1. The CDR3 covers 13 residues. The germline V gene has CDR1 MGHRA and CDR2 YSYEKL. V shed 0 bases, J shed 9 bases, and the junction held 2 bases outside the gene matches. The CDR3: CASSQDQGGTIYF. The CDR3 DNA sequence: TGCGCCAGCAGCCAAGATCAGGGGGGCACCATATATTTT.

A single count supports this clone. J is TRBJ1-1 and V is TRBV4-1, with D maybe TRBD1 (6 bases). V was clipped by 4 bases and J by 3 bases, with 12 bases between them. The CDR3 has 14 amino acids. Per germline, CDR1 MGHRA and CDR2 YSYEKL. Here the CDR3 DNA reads TGCGCCAGCAGCCCAGGTAGGGGGTACACTGAAGCTTTCTTT. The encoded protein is CASSPGRGYTEAFF.

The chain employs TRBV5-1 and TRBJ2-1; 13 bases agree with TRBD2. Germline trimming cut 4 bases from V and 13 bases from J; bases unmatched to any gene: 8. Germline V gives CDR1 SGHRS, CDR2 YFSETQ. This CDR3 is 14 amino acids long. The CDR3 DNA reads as TGCGCCAGCAGCCCAGGGACTAGCGGGGCCCCACAGTTCTTC. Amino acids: CASSPGTSGAPQFF.

CDR3 bases: TGTGCCAGCTCACCACCCTACGTCAGGGTAGGCAGCGACGAGCAGTACTTC. This codes for CASSPPYVRVGSDEQYF. This sequence joins TRBV18 and TRBJ2-7; D may be TRBD1 (5 bases). Germline CDR1 KGHSH, CDR2 LQKENI. This CDR3 has 17 residues. Trimming took off 0 bases at V and 5 bases at J, with 20 bases between the two ends.

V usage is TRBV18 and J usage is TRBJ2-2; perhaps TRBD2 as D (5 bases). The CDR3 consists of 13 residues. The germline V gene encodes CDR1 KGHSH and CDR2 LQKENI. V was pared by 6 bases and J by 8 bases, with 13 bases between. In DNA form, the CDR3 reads TGTGCCAGCTCTCCGCGGGCTTTGGGGGAGCTGTTTTTT. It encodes CASSPRALGELFF.

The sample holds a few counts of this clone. The CDR3 DNA is TGTGCCAGCAGCAACGGACAGGGAGGGATTCAGCCCCAGCATTTT. Amino acid sequence: CASSNGQGGIQPQHF. The chain combines TRBV6-5 with TRBJ1-5; 8 bases are a match to TRBD1. V dropped 6 bases and J dropped 6; count of bases not matched to a gene: 10. Germline CDR1 MNHEY, CDR2 SVGAGI. This CDR3 is built from 15 residues.

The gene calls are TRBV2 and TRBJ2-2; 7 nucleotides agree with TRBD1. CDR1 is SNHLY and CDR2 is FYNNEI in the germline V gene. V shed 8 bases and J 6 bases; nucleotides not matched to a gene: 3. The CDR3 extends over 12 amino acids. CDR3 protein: CASDTGAGELFF. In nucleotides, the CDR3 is TGTGCCAGCGACACAGGGGCCGGGGAGCTGTTTTTT. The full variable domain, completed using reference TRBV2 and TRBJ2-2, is EPEVTQTPSHQVTQMGQEVILRCVPISNHLYFYWYRQILGQKVEFLVSFYNNEISEKSEIFDDQFSVERPDGSNFTLKIRSTKLEDSAMYFCASDTGAGELFFGEGSRLTVL.

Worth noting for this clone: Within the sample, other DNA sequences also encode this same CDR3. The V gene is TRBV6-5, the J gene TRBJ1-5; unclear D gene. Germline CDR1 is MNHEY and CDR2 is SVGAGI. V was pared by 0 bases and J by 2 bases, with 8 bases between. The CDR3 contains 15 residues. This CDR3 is CASSYSITGNQPQHF. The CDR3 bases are TGTGCCAGCAGTTACTCGATCACGGGCAATCAGCCCCAGCATTTT.

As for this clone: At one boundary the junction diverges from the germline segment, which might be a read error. The CDR3 bases are TGTGCTAGCAGCTTAGATGCAGGCCCGGGCACAGATACGCAGTATTTT. Its protein product is CASSLDAGPGTDTQYF. The chain couples TRBV7-7 to TRBJ2-3; D ambiguous. Germline V CDR1 and CDR2: SSHAT, FNYEAQ (reference sequence). This CDR3 contains 16 residues.

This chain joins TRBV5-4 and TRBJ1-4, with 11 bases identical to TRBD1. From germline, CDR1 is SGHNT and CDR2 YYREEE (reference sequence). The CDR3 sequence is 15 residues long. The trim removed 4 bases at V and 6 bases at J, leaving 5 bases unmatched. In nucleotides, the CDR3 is TGTGCCAGCAGCCCTGGGACAGGGGGGGATGAAAAACTGTTTTTT. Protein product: CASSPGTGGDEKLFF.

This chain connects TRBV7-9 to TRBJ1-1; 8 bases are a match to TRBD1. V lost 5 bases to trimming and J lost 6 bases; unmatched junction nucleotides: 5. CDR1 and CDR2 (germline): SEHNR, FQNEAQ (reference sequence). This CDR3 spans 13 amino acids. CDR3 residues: CASSPGQGAEAFF. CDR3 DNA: TGTGCCAGCAGCCCAGGACAGGGCGCTGAAGCTTTCTTT.

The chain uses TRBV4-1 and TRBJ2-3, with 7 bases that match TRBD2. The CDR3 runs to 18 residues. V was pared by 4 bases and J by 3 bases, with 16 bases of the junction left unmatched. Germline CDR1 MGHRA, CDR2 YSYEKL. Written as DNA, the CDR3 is TGCGCCAGCAGCCCTCCCCCCGGGCGGGAGAGAGCGACAGATACGCAGTATTTT. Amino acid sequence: CASSPPPGRERATDTQYF.

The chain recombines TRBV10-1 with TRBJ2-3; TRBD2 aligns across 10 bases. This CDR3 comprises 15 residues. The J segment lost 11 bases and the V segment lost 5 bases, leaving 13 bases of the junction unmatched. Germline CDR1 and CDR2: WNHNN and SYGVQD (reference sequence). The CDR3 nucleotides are TGCGCCAGCAGTCCAGGTCTAGCGGGAGTAGAGGGGCAGTATTTT. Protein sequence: CASSPGLAGVEGQYF.

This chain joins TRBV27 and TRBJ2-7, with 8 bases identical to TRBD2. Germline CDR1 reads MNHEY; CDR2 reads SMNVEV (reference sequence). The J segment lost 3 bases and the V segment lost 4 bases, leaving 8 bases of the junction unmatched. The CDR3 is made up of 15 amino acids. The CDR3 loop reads CASSSIAGNGYEQYF. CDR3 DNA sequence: TGTGCCAGCAGTTCCATAGCGGGAAACGGCTACGAGCAGTACTTC.

The CDR3 loop is CASSFGGGSYEQYF. The CDR3 region has the DNA TGTGCCAGCAGTTTTGGGGGGGGCTCCTACGAGCAGTACTTC. The chain joins TRBV28 to TRBJ2-7, with 7 bases matching TRBD2. Losses at the gene ends were 3 bases for V and 0 bases for J; bases not matched to a gene: 2. The CDR3 is 14 amino acids. In germline, CDR1 is MDHEN, CDR2 SYDVKM. The whole variable domain, remainder taken from reference TRBV28 and TRBJ2-7, is DVKVTQSSRYLVKRTGEKVFLECVQDMDHENMFWYRQDPGLGLRLIYFSYDVKMKEKGDIPEGYSVSREKKERFSLILESASTNQTSMYLCASSFGGGSYEQYFGPGTRLTVT.

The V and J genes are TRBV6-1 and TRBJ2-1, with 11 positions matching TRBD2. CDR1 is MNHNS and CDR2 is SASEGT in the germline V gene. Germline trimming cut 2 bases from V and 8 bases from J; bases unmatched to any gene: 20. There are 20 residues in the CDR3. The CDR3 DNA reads TGTGCCAGCAGTGAAAAGTCCGGGGGGGCGGCTAGCGGGAGGACCCATGAGCAGTTCTTC. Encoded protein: CASSEKSGGAASGRTHEQFF.